A single T cell receptor (beta chain) is shown here with its context. This receptor's antigen is unknown. Base qualities are not at hand, and no much larger clone is one base apart. These data are taken from a study of blood T cells in healthy people across ages (dated by TCRdb to the mid-2010s). Regarding the complete study: In model experiments, roughly one uniquely barcoded TCR beta cDNA molecule per two T cells was captured by template switching. Using deep sequencing normalized with unique cDNA molecular identifiers, the study measured how TCR beta repertoire diversity changes with age. Using the same blood draw, the study looked at two additional independent replicas of 1 million unique cDNA reads for two donors, one aged 18 to 29 and the other aged 80 or older. Donors of different ages were randomly distributed across sequencing lanes to avoid experimental bias. The donors were split into four age groups: young (average about 16 years), middle-aged (roughly 39), aged (roughly 65) and long-lived (about 74). General conclusions and limits of the study: Donor CMV infection status was unknown, potentially confounding age-related changes in expanded clonotypes. Estimates of total diversity based on one million sequenced T cells were regarded as lower bounds and as underestimates. Conclusive comparison of naive and antigen-experienced compartments was prevented by the profiling of bulk unsorted PBMCs. Compared with the aged group, more naive CD4+ T cells, fewer expanded clones and increased TCR diversity were shown by the long-lived group, suggesting age selection. As age increased, observed TCR beta diversity per million T cells dropped in a roughly linear way, and a significant reduction was already evident by age around 41. There was a strong correlation between observed TCR beta diversity and the percentage of naive T cells measured by flow cytometry.

To prepare the library, 5' RACE was applied. Sequencing relied on an Illumina HiSeq 2500. A second PCR of about 7 to 12 cycles was performed with a sample-barcoded 5' primer and a J-beta primer mix. A unique molecular identifier was introduced onto each TCR beta cDNA molecule by a template-switch 5' adaptor carrying 12 random nucleotides. Each sample yielded at least 3 million CDR3-containing paired-end reads. First-strand cDNA was synthesized from all RNA with the Mint cDNA synthesis kit, primed by a TRBC-specific oligonucleotide. All cDNA was treated with uracil-DNA glycosylase and then went through a first 18-cycle PCR with the universal primers M1SS and BC2_uni_R. In the source study's methods: Each sample was normalized by randomly selecting 1 million high-quality reads, each carrying a distinct molecular identifier. Reads sharing molecular identifiers were discarded rather than binned into consensus sequences. MiTCR, set to a Q25 quality threshold and the strictest error-elimination algorithm, was used for CDR3 identification, clonotype clustering and error correction. A nonparametric unseen species model with Euler transformation was used to estimate lower-bound total TCR beta diversity. TCRdb trimmed public reads at Q25 via fastp, called clones via MiXCR and kept in-frame beta chains. Every CDR3 protein is listed once, alongside the most common genes and DNA of its rows. The V and J calls follow TCRdb's processing rather than the paper's. The sample table lists hundreds of thousands of distinct CDR3 sequences, roughly 41% of them with a count of one. The ten largest clones take up 25% to 30% of the sample.

Systemically healthy Caucasian individuals from Russia, some 40 in total and aged 6 to 90 years, were included as donors. Each donor gave 8 to 10 milliliters of peripheral blood, drawn into EDTA-treated Vacutainer tubes. PBMCs were isolated by Ficoll-Paque density-gradient centrifugation, with at least 6 million obtained per sample. Total RNA, at least 6 micrograms per sample, was extracted from PBMCs with Trizol reagent. The percentages of naive CD45RAhigh/CD27high T cells were determined by flow cytometry on a PBMC aliquot from every donor. The V end loses 6 bases and the J end loses 8 bases, and a stretch of 17 bases separates them. The germline V gene encodes CDR1 SGHNT and CDR2 YENEEA. The CDR3 runs 14 amino acids, cysteine and phenylalanine included. Only the CDR3 part of the read is kept: 42 bases, read in frame from the first base.

The rearrangement combines TRBV11-3 with TRBJ2-1; no D gene can be assigned with confidence. The sequence derives from an elderly man in good health. Source material: blood. The bases read TGTGCCAGCAGTTCCTCAGTAGCTATCCATGAGCAGTTCTTC. Translated, this is CASSSSVAIHEQFF.